The entry below describes one TCR beta chain. This clonotype has at least ten counts. Its antigen is currently not known. It has no much larger one-base neighbor in the sample; base qualities were not kept. Reading from cysteine to phenylalanine, the CDR3 counts 16 amino acids. Here the CDR3 DNA is all that survives: 48 bases in frame from base 1. The germline V gene sets CDR1 to MNHEY and CDR2 to SVGAGI. V is shortened by 4 bases, J by 0 bases, and the region joining them spans 10 bases. Libraries were constructed by multiplex PCR. Instrument on record: Illumina HiSeq 4000. CDR3 regions were amplified by Arm-PCR with iRepertoire HTBI primers to construct TCR beta libraries. PCR products were gel purified before sequencing. The authors' analysis ran thus. Gene usage analysis of CDR3 amino acid clonotypes used the approximately 62 TRBV and some 15 TRBJ segments found across samples. COPE and FqMerger were used to merge the filtered high-quality paired reads into contigs. Contigs were aligned with BLAST to IMGT TRBV, TRBD and TRBJ reference genes, and CDR3 was defined per IMGT. Highly expanded clones were defined as clonotypes with a frequency above 0.1%. Shannon entropy was used to measure repertoire diversity, and the Gini coefficient was used to measure V-J evenness. A clonotype found in more than one individual was treated as public. Through fastp at Q25 and MiXCR, TCRdb rebuilt clones from the public reads, retaining in-frame beta chains. Rows with one shared CDR3 protein collapse into an entry with the most common genes and DNA. V and J calls and clone size were set by TCRdb, not the authors. For this sample there are hundreds of thousands of distinct CDR3 sequences; about a fifth appear just once. The ten largest clones add up to 7.8% of the sample.

The time point label corresponds to: persistent/refractory GD, antithyroid drugs over 5 years with positive TRAb. For both TCR sequencing and RNA sequencing, RNA was extracted from PBMCs using TRIzol. The diagnosis of Graves' disease was made according to American Thyroid Association guidelines. The patients came from an endocrinology department in Xi'an, China. From each patient, nine milliliters of peripheral blood was collected into an EDTA anticoagulant tube. Ficoll Paque Plus density gradient separation was used to isolate PBMCs, and no further T cell sorting was performed. RNA quality was checked with an Agilent 2100 Bioanalyzer and agarose gel, and concentration with a NanoDrop 2000. The data stem from a study of regulatory T cells in long-lasting Graves disease (dated by TCRdb to the early 2020s). Study-level background: Persistent Graves' disease meant more than 5 years of antithyroid drug treatment with TSH receptor autoantibodies that stayed positive. Patients with persistent Graves' disease were compared with patients with newly diagnosed Graves' disease using TCR sequencing and RNA sequencing of peripheral blood. The study was conducted in China and was registered as a clinical trial. TCR sequencing covered around 13 persistent and roughly 20 newly diagnosed Graves' disease patients, approximately 33 samples in total. Persistent Graves' disease patients in the clinical cohort had taken antithyroid drugs for approximately 10 years on average. Study-wide findings and limitations: The authors noted that the small sample size was a limitation that may lower accuracy. Only peripheral blood was studied, because thyroid tissue, the primary lesion, was inaccessible. Compared with newly diagnosed patients, patients with persistent Graves' disease had lower TCR Shannon entropy and fewer highly expanded clones, which suggests clonal expansion. Only the TCR beta chain was sequenced and analyzed. TRBV28, TRBJ1-2 and TRBJ2-5 were preferentially used in persistent disease, while TRBV20-1 and TRBJ2-1 were favored in newly diagnosed disease. Patients with persistent disease shared more public clonotypes (about 2,700) than newly diagnosed patients did (approximately 990).

The material was peripheral blood mononuclear cells (PBMCs), obtained when the disease was refractory, from a patient treated with antithyroid drugs. Recombination connected TRBV6-5 to TRBJ1-6; D gene: possibly TRBD1, on 5 matching bases. The sequence came from a female donor with Graves disease. The DNA sequence is given as TGTGCCAGCAGTTCTCTTGACAGCTCCTATAATTCACCCCTCCACTTT. Its amino acids are CASSSLDSSYNSPLHF.